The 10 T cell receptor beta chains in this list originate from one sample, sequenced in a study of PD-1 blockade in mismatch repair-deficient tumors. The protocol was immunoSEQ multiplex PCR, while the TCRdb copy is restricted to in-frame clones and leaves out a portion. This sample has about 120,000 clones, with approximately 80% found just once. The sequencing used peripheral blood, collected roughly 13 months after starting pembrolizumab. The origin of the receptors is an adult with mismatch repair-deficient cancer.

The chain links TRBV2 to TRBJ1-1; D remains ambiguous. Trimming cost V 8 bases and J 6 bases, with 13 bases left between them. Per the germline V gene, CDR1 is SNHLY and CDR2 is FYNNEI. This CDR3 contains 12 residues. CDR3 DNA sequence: TGTGCCAGCGGGAGCCTGGGCCCTGAAGCTTTCTTT. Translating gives CASGSLGPEAFF.

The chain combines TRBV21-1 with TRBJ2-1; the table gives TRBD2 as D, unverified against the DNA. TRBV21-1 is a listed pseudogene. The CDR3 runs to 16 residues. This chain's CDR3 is CASSKGGGSSYNEQFF. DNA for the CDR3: TGTGCCAGCAGCAAAGGAGGAGGGAGCTCCTACAATGAGCAGTTCTTC.

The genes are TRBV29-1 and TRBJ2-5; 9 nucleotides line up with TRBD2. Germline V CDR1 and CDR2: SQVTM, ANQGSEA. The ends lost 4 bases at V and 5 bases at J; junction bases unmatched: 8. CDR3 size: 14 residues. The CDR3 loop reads CSVGGPSGTETQYF. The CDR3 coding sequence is TGCAGCGTTGGAGGGCCTAGCGGGACTGAGACCCAGTACTTC.

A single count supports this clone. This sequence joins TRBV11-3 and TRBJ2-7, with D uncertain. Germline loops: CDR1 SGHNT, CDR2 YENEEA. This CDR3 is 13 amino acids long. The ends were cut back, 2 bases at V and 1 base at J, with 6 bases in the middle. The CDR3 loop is CASSLLSSYEQYF. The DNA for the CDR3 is TGTGCCAGCAGCTTACTAAGTTCCTACGAGCAGTACTTC.

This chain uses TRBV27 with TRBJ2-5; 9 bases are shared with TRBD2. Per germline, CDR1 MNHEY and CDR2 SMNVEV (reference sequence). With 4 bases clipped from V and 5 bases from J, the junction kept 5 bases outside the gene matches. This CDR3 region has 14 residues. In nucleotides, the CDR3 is TGTGCCAGCAGTTCGGCGGGAGGGTATGAGACCCAGTACTTC. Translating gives CASSSAGGYETQYF.

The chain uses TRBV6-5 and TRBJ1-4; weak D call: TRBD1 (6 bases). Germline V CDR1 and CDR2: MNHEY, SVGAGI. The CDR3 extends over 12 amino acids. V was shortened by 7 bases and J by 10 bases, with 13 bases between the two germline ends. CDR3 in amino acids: CASNNREGKLFF. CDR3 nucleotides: TGTGCCAGCAACAACAGGGAGGGAAAACTGTTTTTT.

Here the CDR3 DNA reads TGCGCCAGCAGCCAAGTTAACAGTCCGGAAAACACCATATATTTT. Amino acids: CASSQVNSPENTIYF. The chain employs TRBV4-1 and TRBJ1-3; no definite D call. Trimming stripped 1 base from V and 6 bases from J, with 13 bases between. Germline-derived CDR1 and CDR2 are MGHRA and YSYEKL. The CDR3 loop spans 15 amino acids.

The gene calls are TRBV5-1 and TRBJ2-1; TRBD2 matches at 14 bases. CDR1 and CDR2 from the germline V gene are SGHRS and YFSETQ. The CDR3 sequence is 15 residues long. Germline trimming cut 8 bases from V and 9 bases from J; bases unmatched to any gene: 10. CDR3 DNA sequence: TGCGCCAGTGAACTCGGGACTAGCGGGAGTGGTGAGCAGTTCTTC. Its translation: CASELGTSGSGEQFF.

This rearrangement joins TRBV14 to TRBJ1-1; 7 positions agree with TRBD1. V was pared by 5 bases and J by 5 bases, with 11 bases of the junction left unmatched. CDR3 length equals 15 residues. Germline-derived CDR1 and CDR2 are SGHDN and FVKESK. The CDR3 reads CASSAAFRGGTEAFF. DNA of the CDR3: TGTGCCAGCAGCGCTGCTTTCAGGGGGGGGACTGAAGCTTTCTTT.

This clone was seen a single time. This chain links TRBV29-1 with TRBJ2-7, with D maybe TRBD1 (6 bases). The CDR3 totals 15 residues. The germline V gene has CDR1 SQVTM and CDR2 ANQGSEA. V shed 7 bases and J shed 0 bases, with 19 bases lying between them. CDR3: CSAIILRDISYEQYF. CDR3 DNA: TGCAGCGCAATTATTCTCCGGGACATCTCCTACGAGCAGTACTTC.